Listed below are T cell receptor beta chains from one sample, sequenced in a study of blood T cell repertoires in COVID-19. Produced via immunoSEQ multiplex PCR; TCRdb's table is partial and in-frame only. The sample records 100,000 to 150,000 clones, about three quarters being singletons. Sample: peripheral blood. The receptors here all came from a woman in her sixties or seventies with acute or convalescent COVID-19. CDR3s include the opening cysteine and the closing phenylalanine or tryptophan.

CDR3 length: 15; V gene: TRBV9; J gene: TRBJ1-1; CDR3 protein: CASSVGRGLGTEAFF
CDR3 length: 13; V gene: TRBV5-4; J gene: TRBJ2-6; CDR3 protein: CAGWTSGANVLTF
CDR3 length: 18; V gene: TRBV18; J gene: TRBJ2-3; CDR3 protein: CASSPRTSGSMGTDTQYF
CDR3 length: 17; V gene: TRBV2; J gene: TRBJ1-2; CDR3 protein: CASRPPGQERSGYGYTF
CDR3 length: 16; V gene: TRBV7-8; J gene: TRBJ1-2; CDR3 protein: CASSLAGQSANYGYTF
CDR3 length: 18; V gene: TRBV7-9; J gene: TRBJ2-6; CDR3 protein: CATFTAGGHGSGANVLTF
CDR3 length: 17; V gene: TRBV19; J gene: TRBJ2-1; CDR3 protein: CASSIGGSGAPYNEQFF
CDR3 length: 15; V gene: TRBV6-5; J gene: TRBJ1-4; CDR3 protein: CASSLLRATNEKLFF
CDR3 length: 13; V gene: TRBV5-1; J gene: TRBJ1-2; CDR3 protein: CASSLGGQRGYTF
CDR3 length: 13; V gene: TRBV11-2; J gene: TRBJ1-2; CDR3 protein: CASSPSRDRQNTF
CDR3 length: 15; V gene: TRBV7-6; J gene: TRBJ2-3; CDR3 protein: CASSLETGSTDTQYF
CDR3 length: 14; V gene: TRBV27; J gene: TRBJ2-1; CDR3 protein: CASSRGSLYNEQFF
CDR3 length: 13; V gene: TRBV6-5; J gene: TRBJ2-6; CDR3 protein: CASIISGANVLTF
CDR3 length: 15; V gene: TRBV5-4; J gene: TRBJ2-3; CDR3 protein: CASSSTGGLRDTQYF
CDR3 length: 13; V gene: TRBV15; J gene: TRBJ2-7; CDR3 protein: CATSRTGGYEQYF
CDR3 length: 15; V gene: TRBV3-1/TRBV3-2; J gene: TRBJ2-7; CDR3 protein: CASSPGLAGTYEQYF
CDR3 length: 15; V gene: TRBV28; J gene: TRBJ2-7; CDR3 protein: CASSISHRGMNEQYF
CDR3 length: 17; V gene: TRBV7-8; J gene: TRBJ2-5; CDR3 protein: CASSIRLAGVRQETQYF
CDR3 length: 12; V gene: TRBV28; J gene: TRBJ1-1; CDR3 protein: CASSDRDTEAFF